A single sample is the source of the 27 T cell receptor beta chains below, sequenced in a study of blood T cell repertoires in COVID-19. Libraries were prepared by immunoSEQ multiplex PCR; TCRdb keeps only in-frame clonotypes and omits some of them. In the table there are around 290,000 clones, around 90% of which are singletons. The sequenced material came from PBMCs or T cells enriched from blood (not recorded which). The receptors stem from a woman in her twenties or thirties who had recovered from COVID-19.

Comment on this clone: Other DNA variants within this sample encode the same CDR3. The chain recombines TRBV7-9 with TRBJ1-4; tentatively, D is TRBD1 (5 bases). The CDR3 is 14 residues long. Germline CDR1 and CDR2: SEHNR and FQNEAQ (reference sequence). Trimming took 3 bases from V and 5 from J, leaving 10 bases between them. The CDR3 loop reads CASSLRQQNEKLFF. The DNA of the CDR3 is TGTGCCAGCAGCTTGCGACAGCAGAATGAAAAACTGTTTTTT.

This clone was counted a few times. The genes are TRBV10-3 and TRBJ1-1; D is perhaps TRBD1 (5 bases). The CDR3 contains 13 residues. V was shortened by 4 bases and J by 4 bases, with 10 bases between the two germline ends. CDR1 ENHRY and CDR2 SYGVKD come from the germline V gene. The chain's CDR3 is CAISVKGLTEAFF. CDR3 sequence (DNA): TGTGCCATCAGTGTCAAGGGACTCACTGAAGCTTTCTTT.

The CDR3 sequence is CASRPLTGGSDTQYF. The CDR3 DNA sequence: TGTGCCAGCAGGCCGTTGACAGGGGGGTCAGATACGCAGTATTTT. The rearrangement joins TRBV6-5 to TRBJ2-3, with TRBD1 matching over 9 bases. CDR3 size: 15 residues. The junction had 8 bases not matched to a gene; V was cut back by 6 bases and J by 4 bases. Germline V lookup: CDR1 MNHEY, CDR2 SVGAGI.

The chain recombines TRBV29-1 with TRBJ1-2, with D possibly matching TRBD1 (5 bases). V lost 7 bases and J 1 base, leaving 10 bases between the germline ends. The CDR3 extends over 12 amino acids. Per the germline V gene, CDR1 is SQVTM and CDR2 is ANQGSEA. The CDR3 reads CSAWGGNYGYTF. The CDR3 nucleotides are TGCAGCGCTTGGGGGGGTAACTATGGCTACACCTTC.

V usage is TRBV15 and J usage is TRBJ2-7; D is ambiguous. The germline V gene has CDR1 LNHNV and CDR2 YYDKDF (reference sequence). The length of the CDR3 is 13 residues. V was pared by 6 bases and J by 0 bases, with 9 bases between. The CDR3 protein is CATSRRNSYEQYF. CDR3 nucleotide sequence: TGTGCCACCAGTCGCAGGAACTCCTACGAGCAGTACTTC.

Regarding this clone: Other DNA sequences from this sample encode an identical CDR3 as well. The chain recombines TRBV9 with TRBJ2-2; unclear D gene. The V end lost 3 bases, the J end lost 3 bases, and 12 bases lay between the germline ends. This CDR3 has 15 residues. Germline V lookup: CDR1 SGDLS, CDR2 YYNGEE. DNA of the CDR3: TGTGCCAGCAGCGCAAGTGGCAGTCACACCGGGGAGCTGTTTTTT. Amino acids: CASSASGSHTGELFF.

The CDR3 DNA follows: TGCGCCAGCAGCTTTGGTAGCGGACCATCCTACAATGAGCAGTTCTTC. This sequence encodes CASSFGSGPSYNEQFF. The genes are TRBV5-1 and TRBJ2-1; a weak D match, TRBD2 (6 bases). The CDR3 is made up of 16 amino acids. V gave up 2 bases and J gave up 1 base, with 13 bases separating them. CDR1 SGHRS and CDR2 YFSETQ come from the germline V gene.

V gene TRBV19 combines with J gene TRBJ2-1; the D gene is possibly TRBD1 (5 bases). The CDR3 totals 14 residues. Trimming cost V 4 bases and J 3 bases, with 10 bases left between them. Germline values: CDR1 LNHDA, CDR2 SQIVND (reference sequence). CDR3 residues: CASSTPQVYNEQFF. Here the CDR3 DNA reads TGTGCCAGTAGTACGCCACAGGTCTACAATGAGCAGTTCTTC.

V and J are TRBV19 and TRBJ1-1; tentatively, D is TRBD1 (6 bases). The germline CDR1 and CDR2 sequences are LNHDA and SQIVND (reference sequence). V shed 6 bases and J shed 1 base, with 15 bases lying between them. This CDR3 comprises 15 residues. CDR3 nucleotides: TGTGCCAGTAGGTGGGGGGGGCTTGGGAACACTGAAGCTTTCTTT. This codes for CASRWGGLGNTEAFF.

The sample holds a few counts of this clone. One end of the junction fails to match germline, which may point to a read error. The J gene is TRBJ2-5, the V gene TRBV2, with 7 bases lining up with TRBD1. Per germline, CDR1 SNHLY and CDR2 FYNNEI. This CDR3 has 14 residues. The CDR3 coding sequence is TGTGCCTCCCGAACCGGACAGGCCCAAGGGACCCAGTACTTC. This codes for CASRTGQAQGTQYF.

The chain recombines TRBV7-2 with TRBJ2-1, with 9 bases lining up with TRBD1. The CDR3 extends over 16 amino acids. Looked up from germline, CDR1 is SGHTA and CDR2 is FQGNSA. V was pared by 6 bases and J by 5 bases, with 11 bases of the junction left unmatched. The DNA of the CDR3 is TGTGCCAGCAGATTTCAAAGGGGACAGGGTGACAATGAGCAGTTCTTC. Encoded protein: CASRFQRGQGDNEQFF.

The V and J genes are TRBV2 and TRBJ1-1; 7 bases line up with TRBD1. The CDR3 is 17 amino acids. J gave up 0 bases and V 4 bases, and 11 bases lay outside the gene matches. CDR1 is SNHLY, CDR2 FYNNEI, per germline. The CDR3 sequence: CASSGGWGQQVNTEAFF. The DNA of the CDR3 is TGTGCCAGCAGTGGAGGTTGGGGACAGCAAGTGAACACTGAAGCTTTCTTT.

The genes are TRBV6-5 and TRBJ1-1; 7 positions agree with TRBD1. Germline values: CDR1 MNHEY, CDR2 SVGAGI. V shed 7 bases and J 5 bases; nucleotides not matched to a gene: 13. The CDR3 totals 15 residues. In DNA form, the CDR3 reads TGTGCCAGCACTACTAACAGGGGACTCAATACTGAAGCTTTCTTT. This codes for CASTTNRGLNTEAFF.

V and J are TRBV19 and TRBJ1-5; 10 bases agree with TRBD1. The CDR3 totals 16 residues. Germline CDR1 LNHDA, CDR2 SQIVND (reference sequence). Trimming removed 10 bases from V and 0 bases from J; junction bases left unmatched: 9. CDR3 loop: CATRDRGGSSNQPQHF. The CDR3 bases are TGTGCCACCCGGGACAGGGGAGGGTCTAGCAATCAGCCCCAGCATTTT.

The chain carries TRBV28 and TRBJ2-7; D uncertain. Trimming pared 4 bases from V and 3 bases from J, leaving 13 bases between. CDR3 size: 14 residues. Per the germline V gene, CDR1 is MDHEN and CDR2 is SYDVKM. The CDR3 reads CASSSRSELYEQYF. The CDR3 DNA reads TGTGCCAGCAGTTCCCGAAGCGAACTCTACGAGCAGTACTTC.

This chain connects TRBV3-1 (or the pseudogene TRBV3-2) to TRBJ2-3; 10 bases fit TRBD2. The germline gives CDR1 LGHDT, CDR2 YNNKEL (reference sequence). The CDR3 runs to 15 residues. V gave up 4 bases and J gave up 6 bases; unmatched junction bases: 7. This CDR3 is CASSLIAGGVDTQYF. The CDR3 nucleotides are TGTGCCAGCAGCCTAATAGCGGGGGGTGTCGATACGCAGTATTTT.

This chain uses TRBV28 with TRBJ2-7, with D hard to call. The V gene's germline CDR1 is MDHEN and CDR2 SYDVKM. V was cut by 3 bases and J by 4 bases, with 4 bases left in between. CDR3 length: 11 amino acids. The DNA of the CDR3 is TGTGCCAGCAGTTTTATGTACGAGCAGTACTTC. This gives the protein CASSFMYEQYF. The variable domain in full, with the rest retrieved from reference TRBV28 and TRBJ2-7, is DVKVTQSSRYLVKRTGEKVFLECVQDMDHENMFWYRQDPGLGLRLIYFSYDVKMKEKGDIPEGYSVSREKKERFSLILESASTNQTSMYLCASSFMYEQYFGPGTRLTVT.

V and J are TRBV18 and TRBJ2-2; 9 nucleotides agree with TRBD1. There are 15 residues in the CDR3. Trimming took 0 bases from V and 5 from J; bases not matched to a gene: 1. Germline V lookup: CDR1 KGHSH, CDR2 LQKENI. The CDR3 here is CASSPPTGGTGELFF. The CDR3 bases are TGTGCCAGCTCACCACCGACAGGGGGGACCGGGGAGCTGTTTTTT.

This clone turned up a few times. The gene calls are TRBV18 and TRBJ2-7; TRBD1 agrees at 10 bases. V gave up 9 bases and J gave up 1 base; unmatched junction bases: 9. There are 15 residues in the CDR3. Looked up from germline, CDR1 is KGHSH and CDR2 is LQKENI. DNA of the CDR3: TGTGCCAGTTTACTCCCGGGACAGGGGTCCTACGAGCAGTACTTC. It translates to CASLLPGQGSYEQYF.

Only one count was recorded for this clone. Mismatch with germline at one junction end may stem from a read error. CDR3 sequence reads: CTSSQDGQRGGKNIQYF. In DNA form, the CDR3 reads TGCACCAGCAGCCAAGATGGGCAAAGAGGAGGCAAAAACATTCAGTACTTC. The chain is built from TRBV4-3 and TRBJ2-4, with a tentative D call TRBD2 (5 bases). This CDR3 comprises 17 residues. Germline CDR1 is LGHNA and CDR2 is YSLEER.

The J gene is TRBJ2-7, the V gene TRBV7-9; 10 bases fit TRBD1. In germline, CDR1 is SEHNR, CDR2 FQNEAQ (reference sequence). The junction had 9 bases not matched to a gene; V was cut back by 7 bases and J by 3 bases. The CDR3 has 15 residues. The CDR3 sequence is CASNFRDRGSYEQYF. CDR3 DNA sequence: TGTGCCAGCAACTTCCGGGACAGGGGAAGCTACGAGCAGTACTTC.

This chain uses TRBV2 with TRBJ1-4, with D perhaps TRBD1 (5 bases). Germline lookup yields CDR1 SNHLY and CDR2 FYNNEI. The CDR3 is 15 residues long. Trimming left V 2 bases short and J 15 bases short, with 22 bases between. The CDR3 here is CASSESLGARGNLFF. The CDR3 region has the DNA TGTGCCAGCAGTGAATCGCTAGGGGCCCGAGGCAACTTGTTTTTT. Using reference TRBV2 and TRBJ1-4 for the parts outside the CDR3, the full variable domain is EPEVTQTPSHQVTQMGQEVILRCVPISNHLYFYWYRQILGQKVEFLVSFYNNEISEKSEIFDDQFSVERPDGSNFTLKIRSTKLEDSAMYFCASSESLGARGNLFFGSGTQLSVL.

The rearrangement uses TRBV6-2 or TRBV6-3 and TRBJ2-7, with 12 positions matching TRBD2. In germline, CDR1 is MNHEY, CDR2 SVGEGT. CDR3 size: 15 residues. Germline trimming cut 5 bases from V and 4 bases from J; bases unmatched to any gene: 6. The CDR3 is CASSDLAGGPYEQYF. The CDR3, as DNA: TGTGCCAGCAGTGACCTAGCGGGGGGGCCTTACGAGCAGTACTTC.

The chain employs TRBV5-1 and TRBJ1-5; TRBD1 agrees at 7 bases. Per germline, CDR1 SGHRS and CDR2 YFSETQ. V lost 2 bases, J lost 6 bases, and 5 bases stayed unmatched. This CDR3 is 14 amino acids long. CDR3 in amino acids: CASSLRQGGQPQHF. The CDR3 DNA sequence: TGCGCCAGCAGCTTACGACAGGGTGGTCAGCCCCAGCATTTT.

This chain joins TRBV11-2 and TRBJ2-3; D remains ambiguous. CDR3 length: 11 residues. Germline CDR1 is SGHAT and CDR2 is FQNNGV. Trimming removed 3 bases from V and 5 bases from J, with 3 bases in between. Here the CDR3 reads CASSFGDTQYF. CDR3 DNA sequence: TGTGCCAGCAGCTTCGGAGATACGCAGTATTTT.

V and J are TRBV10-3 and TRBJ1-2; 7 bases fit TRBD1. The CDR3 consists of 12 residues. The V and J ends lost 10 bases and 2 bases, in that order; junction bases with no gene match: 4. CDR1 is ENHRY, CDR2 SYGVKD, per germline. The CDR3 loop is CATTDRNYGYTF. DNA of the CDR3: TGTGCCACGACGGACAGGAACTATGGCTACACCTTC.

The chain has TRBV9 and TRBJ1-6; 7 nucleotides align to TRBD1. Germline loops: CDR1 SGDLS, CDR2 YYNGEE. V gave up 5 bases and J gave up 5 bases; unmatched junction bases: 13. The CDR3 is made up of 17 amino acids. CDR3 protein: CASSALGQPRNNSPLHF. The CDR3 DNA reads as TGTGCCAGCAGTGCCTTGGGACAGCCAAGAAATAATTCACCCCTCCACTTT. The complete variable domain, with remaining parts taken from reference TRBV9 and TRBJ1-6, reads DSGVTQTPKHLITATGQRVTLRCSPRSGDLSVYWYQQSLDQGLQFLIQYYNGEERAKGNILERFSAQQFPDLHSELNLSSLELGDSALYFCASSALGQPRNNSPLHFGNGTRLTVT.